These 21 T cell receptor beta chains came from one sample sequenced in a study of human thymus T cells. The table came from immunoSEQ multiplex PCR; TCRdb's copy has only in-frame clones and leaves some out. The repertoire holds 46,000 or so clones, with 85% to 95% as singletons. The specimen sequenced was blood. These receptors were collected from a girl under two years old with a congenital heart defect but otherwise immunologically healthy.

The rearrangement uses TRBV15 and TRBJ1-1, with a possible D match to TRBD1 (5 bases). CDR1 is LNHNV and CDR2 is YYDKDF in the germline V gene (reference sequence). The V end was cut by 0 bases, the J end by 4 bases, with 12 bases between. There are 15 residues in the CDR3. CDR3 bases: TGTGCCACCAGCAGAGATCCGGGGCGAGGCACTGAAGCTTTCTTT. Protein product: CATSRDPGRGTEAFF.

This chain connects TRBV27 to TRBJ2-1; 11 nucleotides match TRBD2. Germline V gene data show CDR1 as MNHEY and CDR2 as SMNVEV (reference sequence). Unmatched junction bases numbered 13, after V lost 5 bases and J lost 10 bases. This CDR3 spans 16 amino acids. The CDR3 DNA reads as TGTGCCAGCAGTCCCGGACTAGCGGGTGTATCATGGGAGCAGTTCTTC. It codes for CASSPGLAGVSWEQFF.

This clone was detected only once. The gene calls are TRBV7-9 and TRBJ2-1; 7 bases align to TRBD2. The CDR3 is 13 residues long. V dropped 7 bases and J dropped 2; count of bases not matched to a gene: 2. Germline loops: CDR1 SEHNR, CDR2 FQNEAQ (reference sequence). CDR3 loop: CASTGGAYNEQFF. The CDR3 DNA sequence: TGTGCCAGCACGGGGGGAGCCTACAATGAGCAGTTCTTC.

The chain couples TRBV28 to TRBJ1-2, with D hard to call. The germline V gene has CDR1 MDHEN and CDR2 SYDVKM. Trimming removed 6 bases from V and 8 bases from J, with 16 bases in between. The length of the CDR3 is 13 residues. The CDR3 is CASSPRRGGGYTF. CDR3 sequence (DNA): TGTGCCAGCAGCCCCCGCCGCGGCGGCGGCTACACCTTC.

V usage is TRBV15 and J usage is TRBJ1-5, with 11 bases identical to TRBD1. Trimming removed 0 bases from V and 4 bases from J; junction bases left unmatched: 5. The CDR3 runs to 17 residues. From germline, CDR1 is LNHNV and CDR2 YYDKDF (reference sequence). The DNA of the CDR3 is TGTGCCACCAGCAGAGATCGGGGGACAGGGGGGAATCAGCCCCAGCATTTT. Encoded protein: CATSRDRGTGGNQPQHF.

This chain connects TRBV27 to TRBJ2-7; D may be TRBD1 (8 bases). In germline, CDR1 is MNHEY, CDR2 SMNVEV (reference sequence). The CDR3 contains 16 residues. V was clipped by 4 bases and J by 4 bases, with 20 bases between them. CDR3 region: CASSSPSGTGGYEQYF. For the CDR3, the DNA is TGTGCCAGCAGTTCGCCGAGCGGGACAGGCGGATACGAGCAGTACTTC.

CDR3 in amino acids: CASSIPAGDNSNQPQHF. The CDR3 nucleotides are TGTGCCAGTAGTATACCAGCAGGGGATAATAGCAATCAGCCCCAGCATTTT. V usage is TRBV19 and J usage is TRBJ1-5, with TRBD1 as a possible D gene (6 bases). V was pared by 2 bases and J by 0 bases, with 14 bases between. CDR1 is LNHDA and CDR2 is SQIVND in the germline V gene (reference sequence). The CDR3 is 17 residues long.

The J gene is TRBJ2-7, the V gene TRBV6-5, with TRBD1 as a possible D gene (8 bases). CDR1 and CDR2 from the germline V gene are MNHEY and SVGAGI. With 6 bases removed from V and 5 bases from J, the gap between germline ends came to 14 bases. This CDR3 comprises 13 residues. The CDR3, as DNA: TGTGCCAGCAGAGCGGGACAGGTGCACGAGCAGTACTTC. It specifies CASRAGQVHEQYF.

The chain employs TRBV7-8 and TRBJ2-7; D not certain. V lost 0 bases and J lost 2, with 11 bases in between. Germline CDR1 and CDR2: SGHVS and FQNEAQ. The CDR3 consists of 15 residues. CDR3 in amino acids: CASSLAQTPPYEQYF. In DNA form, the CDR3 reads TGTGCCAGCAGCTTAGCTCAGACACCTCCCTACGAGCAGTACTTC.

In this sample, this clone turned up a few times. The V call is TRBV5-1, the J call TRBJ2-7, with 8 positions matching TRBD2. V was clipped by 0 bases and J by 3 bases; unmatched bases: 5. The CDR3 is 15 residues long. CDR1 is SGHRS, CDR2 YFSETQ, per germline. CDR3 DNA sequence: TGCGCCAGCAGCTTGGAACTAGCGGCAGTCTACGAGCAGTACTTC. Translated: CASSLELAAVYEQYF.

The V and J genes are TRBV13 and TRBJ2-2; D call uncertain. The germline V gene encodes CDR1 PRHDT and CDR2 FYEKMQ (reference sequence). The CDR3 is 15 amino acids. Trimming removed 2 bases at V and 1 base at J, with 8 bases between. CDR3 bases: TGTGCCAGCAGCTTATTGGGGAAGAACACCGGGGAGCTGTTTTTT. Translation: CASSLLGKNTGELFF.

This rearrangement joins TRBV15 to TRBJ2-7; D tentatively fits TRBD1 or TRBD2 (6 bases each). From germline, CDR1 is LNHNV and CDR2 YYDKDF (reference sequence). Deletions cut 0 bases from V and 7 bases from J, with 19 bases between. This CDR3 region has 16 residues. Written as DNA, the CDR3 is TGTGCCACCAGCAGAGATAGGGGGACCCTCGGAGGGGAGCAGTACTTC. Residues: CATSRDRGTLGGEQYF.

The rearrangement joins TRBV29-1 to TRBJ1-1; unclear D gene. Looked up from germline, CDR1 is SQVTM and CDR2 is ANQGSEA. The CDR3 contains 13 residues. Trimming took 4 bases from V and 1 from J, leaving 10 bases between them. CDR3 sequence reads: CSVVRGRNTEAFF. The CDR3 nucleotides are TGCAGCGTTGTACGTGGAAGGAACACTGAAGCTTTCTTT.

The chain is built from TRBV6-5 and TRBJ2-7, with 8 bases identical to TRBD1. CDR3 length: 13 residues. After removal of 2 bases from V and 4 bases from J, the junction contained 1 base not matched to a gene. Per the germline V gene, CDR1 is MNHEY and CDR2 is SVGAGI. The CDR3 DNA is TGTGCCAGCAGTTACAGGGACAGGTACGAGCAGTACTTC. Its protein product is CASSYRDRYEQYF.

CDR3 loop: CASSLALSRPQHF. CDR3 coding DNA: TGTGCCAGCAGCTTAGCGCTAAGCCGGCCCCAGCATTTT. The V call is TRBV7-2, the J call TRBJ1-5; D is undetermined. Trimming pared 0 bases from V and 9 bases from J, leaving 9 bases between. CDR1 is SGHTA, CDR2 FQGNSA, per germline. The CDR3 is 13 amino acids.

CDR3 protein: CAWSVLPGSTDTQYF. For the CDR3, the DNA is TGTGCCTGGAGTGTACTGCCGGGGAGCACAGATACGCAGTATTTT. This chain connects TRBV30 to TRBJ2-3; tentative D call: TRBD2 (5 bases). The CDR3 loop spans 15 amino acids. CDR1 and CDR2 from the germline V gene are GTSNPN and SVGIG (reference sequence). V lost 0 bases, J lost 0 bases, and 10 bases lay in between.

This rearrangement joins TRBV29-1 to TRBJ1-2; D call uncertain. The CDR3 runs 11 residues. Trimming pared 4 bases from V and 6 bases from J, leaving 9 bases between. The germline V gene has CDR1 SQVTM and CDR2 ANQGSEA. The CDR3 DNA sequence: TGCAGCGTTGGGGCAGTTAATGGCTACACCTTC. It translates to CSVGAVNGYTF. Drawing the rest from reference TRBV29-1 and TRBJ1-2, the complete variable domain is SAVISQKPSRDICQRGTSLTIQCQVDSQVTMMFWYRQQPGQSLTLIATANQGSEATYESGFVIDKFPISRPNLTFSTLTVSNMSPEDSSIYLCSVGAVNGYTFGSGTRLTVV.

The chain links TRBV30 to TRBJ2-3, with TRBD2 identical over 8 bases. With V trimmed by 2 bases and J by 1 base, 2 bases remained unmatched. CDR3 length: 14 residues. Germline-derived CDR1 and CDR2 are GTSNPN and SVGIG (reference sequence). The CDR3: CAWSPAGGTDTQYF. The CDR3, as DNA: TGTGCCTGGAGTCCAGCGGGAGGCACAGATACGCAGTATTTT.

V and J are TRBV28 and TRBJ2-1; TRBD2 agrees at 8 bases. Unmatched junction bases numbered 5, after V lost 6 bases and J lost 4 bases. Germline V gene data show CDR1 as MDHEN and CDR2 as SYDVKM. The CDR3 runs 14 residues. The CDR3 protein is CASSGRARYNEQFF. The CDR3 DNA is TGTGCCAGCAGCGGGAGGGCCCGTTACAATGAGCAGTTCTTC.

The chain combines TRBV28 with TRBJ2-7; D is unresolved. Deletions cut 4 bases from V and 3 bases from J, with 4 bases between. Germline V gives CDR1 MDHEN, CDR2 SYDVKM. CDR3 length: 11 amino acids. The CDR3 region has the DNA TGTGCCAGCAGTTCTTACTACGAGCAGTACTTC. As protein: CASSSYYEQYF.

The rearrangement uses TRBV27 and TRBJ2-7, with 9 nucleotides matching TRBD2. J gave up 2 bases and V 4 bases, and 12 bases lay outside the gene matches. This CDR3 is 17 amino acids long. Germline lookup yields CDR1 MNHEY and CDR2 SMNVEV (reference sequence). The CDR3 nucleotides are TGTGCCAGCAGTTCCCAGCCAATGATAGCGGGAGCCTACGAGCAGTACTTC. It yields the protein CASSSQPMIAGAYEQYF.